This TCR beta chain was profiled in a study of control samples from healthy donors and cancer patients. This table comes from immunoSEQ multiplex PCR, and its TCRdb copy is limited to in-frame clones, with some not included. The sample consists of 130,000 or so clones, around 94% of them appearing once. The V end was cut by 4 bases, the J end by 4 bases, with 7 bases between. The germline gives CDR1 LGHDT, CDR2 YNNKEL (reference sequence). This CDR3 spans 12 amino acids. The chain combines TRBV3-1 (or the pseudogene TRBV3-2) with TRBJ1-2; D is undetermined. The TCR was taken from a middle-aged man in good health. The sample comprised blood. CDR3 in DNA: TGTGCCAGCAGCCGACGGAGCTATGGCTACACCTTC. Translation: CASSRRSYGYTF.